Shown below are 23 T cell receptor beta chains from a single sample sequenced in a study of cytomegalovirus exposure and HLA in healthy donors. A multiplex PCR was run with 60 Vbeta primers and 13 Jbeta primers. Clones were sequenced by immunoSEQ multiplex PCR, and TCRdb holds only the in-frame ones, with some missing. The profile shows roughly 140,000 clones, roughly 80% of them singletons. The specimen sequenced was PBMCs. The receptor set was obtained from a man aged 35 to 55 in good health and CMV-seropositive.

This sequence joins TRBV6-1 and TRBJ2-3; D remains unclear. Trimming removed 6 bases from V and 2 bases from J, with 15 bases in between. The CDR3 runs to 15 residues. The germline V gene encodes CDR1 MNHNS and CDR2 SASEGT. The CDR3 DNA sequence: TGTGCCAGCAGCCTAGACTTCCCCACCACAGATACGCAGTATTTT. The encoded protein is CASSLDFPTTDTQYF.

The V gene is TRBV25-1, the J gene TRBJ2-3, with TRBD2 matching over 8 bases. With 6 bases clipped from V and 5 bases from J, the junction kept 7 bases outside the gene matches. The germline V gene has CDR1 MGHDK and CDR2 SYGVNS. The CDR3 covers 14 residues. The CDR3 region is CASREGLERDTQYF. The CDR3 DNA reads TGTGCCAGCAGGGAGGGACTAGAACGAGATACGCAGTATTTT.

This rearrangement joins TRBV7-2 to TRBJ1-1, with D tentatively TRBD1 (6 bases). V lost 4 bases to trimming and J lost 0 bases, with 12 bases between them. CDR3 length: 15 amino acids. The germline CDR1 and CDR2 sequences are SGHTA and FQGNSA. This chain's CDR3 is CASSSYAGVNTEAFF. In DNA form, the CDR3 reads TGTGCCAGCAGCTCTTACGCAGGGGTGAACACTGAAGCTTTCTTT.

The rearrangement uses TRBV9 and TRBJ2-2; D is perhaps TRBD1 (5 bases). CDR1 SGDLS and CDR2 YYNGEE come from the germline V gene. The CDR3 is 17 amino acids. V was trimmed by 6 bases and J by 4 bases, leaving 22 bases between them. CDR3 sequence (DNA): TGTGCCAGCACCCCGACCGAAGACAGACATATCACCGGGGAGCTGTTTTTT. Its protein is CASTPTEDRHITGELFF.

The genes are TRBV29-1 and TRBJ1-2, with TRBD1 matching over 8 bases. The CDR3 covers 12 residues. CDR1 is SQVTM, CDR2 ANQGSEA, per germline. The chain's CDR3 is CSADRGNYGYTF. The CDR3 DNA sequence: TGCAGTGCTGACAGGGGAAACTATGGCTACACCTTC.

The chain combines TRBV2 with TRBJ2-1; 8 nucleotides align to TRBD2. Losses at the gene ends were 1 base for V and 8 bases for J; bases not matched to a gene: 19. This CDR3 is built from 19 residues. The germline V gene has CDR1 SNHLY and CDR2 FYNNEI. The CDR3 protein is CASSEEVTTSGRPCYEQFF. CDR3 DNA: TGTGCCAGCAGTGAAGAGGTTACCACTAGCGGACGACCGTGCTATGAGCAGTTCTTC.

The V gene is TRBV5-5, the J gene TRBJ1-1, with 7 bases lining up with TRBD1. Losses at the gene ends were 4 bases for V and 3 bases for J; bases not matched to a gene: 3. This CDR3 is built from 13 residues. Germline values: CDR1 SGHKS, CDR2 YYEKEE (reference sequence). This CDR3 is CASSVGTDTEAFF. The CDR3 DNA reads TGTGCCAGCAGCGTAGGGACAGACACTGAAGCTTTCTTT.

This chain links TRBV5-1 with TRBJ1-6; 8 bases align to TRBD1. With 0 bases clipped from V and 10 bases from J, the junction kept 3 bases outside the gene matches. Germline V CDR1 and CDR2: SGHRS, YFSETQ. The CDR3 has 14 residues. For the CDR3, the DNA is TGCGCCAGCAGCTTGGACGACAGGGGCTCACCCCTCCACTTT. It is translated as CASSLDDRGSPLHF.

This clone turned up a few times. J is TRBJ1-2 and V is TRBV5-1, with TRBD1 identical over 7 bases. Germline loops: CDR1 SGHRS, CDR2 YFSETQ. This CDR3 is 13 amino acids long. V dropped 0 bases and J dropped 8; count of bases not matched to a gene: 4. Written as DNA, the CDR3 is TGCGCCAGCAGCTTGGAGACAGGGTACGGCTACACCTTC. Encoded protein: CASSLETGYGYTF.

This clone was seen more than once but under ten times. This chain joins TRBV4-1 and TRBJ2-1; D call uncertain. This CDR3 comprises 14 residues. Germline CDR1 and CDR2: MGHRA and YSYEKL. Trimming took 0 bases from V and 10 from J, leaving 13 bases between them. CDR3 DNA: TGCGCCAGCAGCCAAGATCTTTCCCTGCGGGAGCAGTTCTTC. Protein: CASSQDLSLREQFF.

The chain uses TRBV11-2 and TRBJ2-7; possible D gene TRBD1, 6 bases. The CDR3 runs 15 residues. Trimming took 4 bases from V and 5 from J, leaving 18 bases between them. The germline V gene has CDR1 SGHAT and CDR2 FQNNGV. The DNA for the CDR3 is TGTGCCAGCAGCTCGGAGAAACAGGGCAGAGACGAGCAGTACTTC. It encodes CASSSEKQGRDEQYF.

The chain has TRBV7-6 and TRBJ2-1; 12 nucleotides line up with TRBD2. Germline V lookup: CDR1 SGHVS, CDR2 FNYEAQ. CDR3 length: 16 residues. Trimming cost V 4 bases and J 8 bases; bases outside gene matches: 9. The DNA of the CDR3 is TGTGCCAGCAGCTCTGCTAGCGGGAGGGCCAGGGATGAGCAGTTCTTC. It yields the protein CASSSASGRARDEQFF.

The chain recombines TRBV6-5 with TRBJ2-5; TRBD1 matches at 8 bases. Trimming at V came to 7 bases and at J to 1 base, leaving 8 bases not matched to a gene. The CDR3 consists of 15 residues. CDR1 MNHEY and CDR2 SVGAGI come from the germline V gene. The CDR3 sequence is CASKRLGTGQETQYF. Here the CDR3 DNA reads TGTGCCAGCAAAAGGTTGGGGACAGGCCAAGAGACCCAGTACTTC.

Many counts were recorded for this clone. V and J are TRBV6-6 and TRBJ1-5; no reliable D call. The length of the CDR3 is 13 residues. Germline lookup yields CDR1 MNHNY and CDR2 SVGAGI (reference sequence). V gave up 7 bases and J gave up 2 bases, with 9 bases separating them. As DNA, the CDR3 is TGTGCCAGCACGGAGTGGGGCAATCAGCCCCAGCATTTT. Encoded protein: CASTEWGNQPQHF.

The CDR3 is CASSKPDRVFMNTEAFF. In DNA form, the CDR3 reads TGTGCCAGCAGCAAACCTGACAGGGTATTTATGAACACTGAAGCTTTCTTT. V is TRBV21-1 and J is TRBJ1-1; the table gives TRBD1 as D, unverified against the DNA. TRBV21-1 is a pseudogene. CDR3 length: 17 amino acids.

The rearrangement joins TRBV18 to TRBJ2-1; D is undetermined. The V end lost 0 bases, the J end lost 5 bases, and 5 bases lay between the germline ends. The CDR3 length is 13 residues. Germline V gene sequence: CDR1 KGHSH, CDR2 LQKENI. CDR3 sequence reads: CASSPPSDNEQFF. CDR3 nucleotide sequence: TGTGCCAGCTCACCACCGTCCGACAATGAGCAGTTCTTC. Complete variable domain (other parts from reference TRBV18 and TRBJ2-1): NAGVMQNPRHLVRRRGQEARLRCSPMKGHSHVYWYRQLPEEGLKFMVYLQKENIIDESGMPKERFSAEFPKEGPSILRIQQVVRGDSAAYFCASSPPSDNEQFFGPGTRLTVL.

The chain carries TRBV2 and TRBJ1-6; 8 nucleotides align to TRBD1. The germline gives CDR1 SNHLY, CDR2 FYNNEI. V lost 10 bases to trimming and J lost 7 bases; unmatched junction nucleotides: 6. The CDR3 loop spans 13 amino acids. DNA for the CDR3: TGTGCCACACGGGGGACAGGCAATTCACCCCTCCACTTT. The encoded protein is CATRGTGNSPLHF. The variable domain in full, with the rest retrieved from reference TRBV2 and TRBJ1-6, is EPEVTQTPSHQVTQMGQEVILRCVPISNHLYFYWYRQILGQKVEFLVSFYNNEISEKSEIFDDQFSVERPDGSNFTLKIRSTKLEDSAMYFCATRGTGNSPLHFGNGTRLTVT.

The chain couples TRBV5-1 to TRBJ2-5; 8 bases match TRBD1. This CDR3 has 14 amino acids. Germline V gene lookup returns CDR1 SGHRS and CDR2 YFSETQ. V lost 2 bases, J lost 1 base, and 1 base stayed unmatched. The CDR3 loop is CASSLQGVQETQYF. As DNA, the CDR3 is TGCGCCAGCAGCTTACAGGGGGTCCAAGAGACCCAGTACTTC. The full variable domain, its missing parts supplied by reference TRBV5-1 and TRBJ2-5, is KAGVTQTPRYLIKTRGQQVTLSCSPISGHRSVSWYQQTPGQGLQFLFEYFSETQRNKGNFPGRFSGRQFSNSRSEMNVSTLELGDSALYLCASSLQGVQETQYFGPGTRLLVL.

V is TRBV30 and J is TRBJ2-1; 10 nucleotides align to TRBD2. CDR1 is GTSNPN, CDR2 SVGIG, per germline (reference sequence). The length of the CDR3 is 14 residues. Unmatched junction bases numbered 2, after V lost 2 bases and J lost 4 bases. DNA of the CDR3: TGTGCCTGGAGTCCACTAGCGGGGTACAATGAGCAGTTCTTC. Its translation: CAWSPLAGYNEQFF.

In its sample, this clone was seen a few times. The CDR3, as DNA: TGCGCCAGCAGCCAAGGTGGAGGCCGGCCATACGAGCAGTACTTC. It yields the protein CASSQGGGRPYEQYF. The rearrangement links TRBV4-1 to TRBJ2-7, with a tentative D call TRBD2 (5 bases). The CDR3 contains 15 residues. Germline V lookup: CDR1 MGHRA, CDR2 YSYEKL. V was shortened by 1 base and J by 4 bases, with 14 bases between the two germline ends.

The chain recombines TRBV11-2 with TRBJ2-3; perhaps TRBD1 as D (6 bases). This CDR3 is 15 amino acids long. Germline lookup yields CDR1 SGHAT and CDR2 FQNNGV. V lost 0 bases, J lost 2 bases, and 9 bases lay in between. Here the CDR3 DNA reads TGTGCCAGCAGCTTAGATCAGGGGTACACAGATACGCAGTATTTT. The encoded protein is CASSLDQGYTDTQYF.

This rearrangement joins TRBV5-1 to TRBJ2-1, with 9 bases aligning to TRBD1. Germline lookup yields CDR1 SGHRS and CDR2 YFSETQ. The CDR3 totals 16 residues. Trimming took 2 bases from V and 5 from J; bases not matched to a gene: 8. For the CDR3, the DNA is TGCGCCAGCAGCTTTAATCACAGGGGGCTAAACAATGAGCAGTTCTTC. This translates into CASSFNHRGLNNEQFF.

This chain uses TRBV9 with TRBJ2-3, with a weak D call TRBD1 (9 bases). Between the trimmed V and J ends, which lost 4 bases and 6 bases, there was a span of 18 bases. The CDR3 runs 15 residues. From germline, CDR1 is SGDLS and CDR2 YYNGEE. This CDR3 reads CASSLSGTGSDTQYF. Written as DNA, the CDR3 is TGTGCCAGCAGCCTTAGCGGGACAGGGTCCGATACGCAGTATTTT.